One and the same sample provided the 10 T cell receptor beta chains below, sequenced in a study of shared clonotypes between healthy human individuals. This table comes from immunoSEQ multiplex PCR, and its TCRdb copy is limited to in-frame clones, with some not included. The table has fewer than 850,000 clones, approximately 75% seen once. Source material: memory CD4+ T cells sorted from blood. Subset denoted: CD45RA-negative fraction. The receptor set was obtained from a woman in her twenties or thirties in good health.

The chain recombines TRBV6-5 with TRBJ2-1; no definite D call. The germline CDR1 and CDR2 sequences are MNHEY and SVGAGI. The CDR3 sequence is 12 residues long. With 5 bases removed from V and 7 bases from J, the gap between germline ends came to 9 bases. The CDR3 DNA follows: TGTGCCAGCAGTGAAGTTGGAAATGAGCAGTTCTTC. Protein sequence: CASSEVGNEQFF.

This clone is a singleton in its sample. This chain connects TRBV28 to TRBJ2-3; 14 nucleotides align to TRBD2. Germline CDR1 MDHEN, CDR2 SYDVKM. There are 16 residues in the CDR3. The J segment lost 5 bases and the V segment lost 6 bases, leaving 7 bases of the junction unmatched. The CDR3 nucleotides read TGTGCCAGCAGCCCTAGGACTAGCGGGAGGATAGATACGCAGTATTTT. Protein sequence: CASSPRTSGRIDTQYF.

This chain links TRBV29-1 with TRBJ2-1, with 8 nucleotides matching TRBD1. Germline V gene data show CDR1 as SQVTM and CDR2 as ANQGSEA. The CDR3 contains 15 residues. V was clipped by 4 bases and J by 6 bases; unmatched bases: 11. The DNA of the CDR3 is TGCAGCGTTGCCTCGGGACAGGTACGGGGCAATGAGCAGTTCTTC. Translation: CSVASGQVRGNEQFF.

V is TRBV5-1 and J is TRBJ1-1; a possible D gene is TRBD1 (5 bases). V lost 2 bases and J 1 base, leaving 9 bases between the germline ends. CDR1 is SGHRS and CDR2 is YFSETQ in the germline V gene. This CDR3 comprises 14 residues. The CDR3 bases are TGCGCCAGCAGCTTCTGGGGCCCGAACACTGAAGCTTTCTTT. Protein sequence: CASSFWGPNTEAFF.

The V and J genes are TRBV28 and TRBJ1-5; D is unclear. Per germline, CDR1 MDHEN and CDR2 SYDVKM. Trimming removed 5 bases from V and 9 bases from J, with 23 bases in between. CDR3 length: 16 amino acids. CDR3 DNA sequence: TGTGCCAGCAGTCCGCGCCGGGCGAGGTCCCATCCGCCCCAGCATTTT. Translation: CASSPRRARSHPPQHF.

This chain joins TRBV4-1 and TRBJ2-7, with 11 nucleotides matching TRBD2. The CDR3 sequence is 15 residues long. J was trimmed by 4 bases and V by 4 bases; bases with no gene match: 6. Looked up from germline, CDR1 is MGHRA and CDR2 is YSYEKL. CDR3 amino acids: CASSPGLAELYEQYF. For the CDR3, the DNA is TGCGCCAGCAGCCCGGGACTAGCGGAACTTTACGAGCAGTACTTC.

The chain couples TRBV9 to TRBJ2-1; 14 bases are shared with TRBD2. CDR1 and CDR2 (germline): SGDLS, YYNGEE. There are 17 residues in the CDR3. The trim removed 4 bases at V and 9 bases at J, leaving 12 bases unmatched. Written as DNA, the CDR3 is TGTGCCAGCAGCACTACATCGGGACTAGCGGGAGATGGTGAGCAGTTCTTC. It specifies CASSTTSGLAGDGEQFF.

The rearrangement links TRBV5-5 to TRBJ2-2; 7 positions match TRBD1. The junction had 9 bases not matched to a gene; V was cut back by 3 bases and J by 1 base. Germline loops: CDR1 SGHKS, CDR2 YYEKEE (reference sequence). The CDR3 runs 17 residues. In DNA form, the CDR3 reads TGTGCCAGCAGCTCTAAGGGGGCCCTCAAGAACACCGGGGAGCTGTTTTTT. As protein: CASSSKGALKNTGELFF.

The chain has TRBV11-3 and TRBJ2-5, with 10 bases that match TRBD1. The CDR3 contains 16 residues. Trimming at V came to 3 bases and at J to 2 bases, leaving 6 bases not matched to a gene. CDR1 is SGHNT, CDR2 YENEEA, per germline. The CDR3 coding sequence is TGTGCCAGCAGCTTGGGACAGGGGAGGCGACAAGAGACCCAGTACTTC. It is translated as CASSLGQGRRQETQYF. Full variable domain (rest looked up from reference TRBV11-3 and TRBJ2-5): EAGVVQSPRYKIIEKKQPVAFWCNPISGHNTLYWYLQNLGQGPELLIRYENEEAVDDSQLPKDRFSAERLKGVDSTLKIQPAELGDSAVYLCASSLGQGRRQETQYFGPGTRLLVL.

This clone occurred many times. Other DNA sequences in this specimen translate into the identical CDR3. V and J are TRBV11-2 and TRBJ2-7; 8 bases align to TRBD1. The V segment lost 6 bases and the J segment 1 base; nucleotides outside the gene matches: 5. CDR3 length equals 14 residues. Per the germline V gene, CDR1 is SGHAT and CDR2 is FQNNGV. The CDR3 sequence: CASRQQGDSYEQYF. DNA of the CDR3: TGTGCCAGCAGACAACAGGGGGATTCCTACGAGCAGTACTTC.